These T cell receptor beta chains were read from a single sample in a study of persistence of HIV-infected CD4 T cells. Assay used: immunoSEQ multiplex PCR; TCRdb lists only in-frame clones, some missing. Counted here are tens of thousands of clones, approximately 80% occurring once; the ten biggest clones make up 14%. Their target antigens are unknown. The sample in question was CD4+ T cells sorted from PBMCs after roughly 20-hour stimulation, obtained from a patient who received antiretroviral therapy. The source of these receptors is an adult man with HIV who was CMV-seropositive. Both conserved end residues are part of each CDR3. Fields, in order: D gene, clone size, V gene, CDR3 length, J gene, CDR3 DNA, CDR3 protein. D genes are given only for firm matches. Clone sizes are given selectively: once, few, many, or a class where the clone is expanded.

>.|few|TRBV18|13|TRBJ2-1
TGTGCCAGCTCACCGACGGAGGCGTATGTAGGGTTCTTC
CASSPTEAYVGFF
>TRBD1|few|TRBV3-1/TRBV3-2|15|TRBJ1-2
TGTGCCAGCAGCCCCCGGACAGGGAGGAACTATGGCTACACCTTC
CASSPRTGRNYGYTF
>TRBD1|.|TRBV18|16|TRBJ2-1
TGTGCCAGCTCACCTCCGGTGGACAGGGTGTACAGGGAGCAGTTCTTC
CASSPPVDRVYREQFF
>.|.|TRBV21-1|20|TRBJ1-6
TGTGCCAGCAGCAAAGGGCCTACGGGGTCACCGGGACAGCCGAATTCACCCCTCCACTTT
CASSKGPTGSPGQPNSPLHF
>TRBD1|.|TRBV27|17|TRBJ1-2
TGTGCCAGCAGTCCACTCAAGGGGGCAGGGGGCGGCTATGGCTACACCTTC
CASSPLKGAGGGYGYTF
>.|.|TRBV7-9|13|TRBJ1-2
TGTGCCAGCAGCTTAGGGACTACCTATGGCTACACCTTC
CASSLGTTYGYTF
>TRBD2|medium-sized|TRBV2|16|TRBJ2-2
TGTGCCAGCAGTGATTCTAGCGGGAGTCGGACCGGGGAGCTGTTTTTT
CASSDSSGSRTGELFF
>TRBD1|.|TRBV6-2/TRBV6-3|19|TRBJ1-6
TGTGCCAGCACCCCATTGAGGACCGGGACAGCGATTTATAATTCACCCCTCCACTTT
CASTPLRTGTAIYNSPLHF
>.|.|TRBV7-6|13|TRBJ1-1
TGTGCCAGCAGCTTAGGAGAGAACACTGAAGCTTTCTTT
CASSLGENTEAFF
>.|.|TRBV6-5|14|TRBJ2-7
TGTGCCAGCAGTTCGACAGCGGTGGCCTACGAGCAGTACTTC
CASSSTAVAYEQYF
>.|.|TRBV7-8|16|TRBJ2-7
TGTGCCAGCAGCTTAGCGGTGGGACGGACCTCCTACGAGCAGTACTTC
CASSLAVGRTSYEQYF
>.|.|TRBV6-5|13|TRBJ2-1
TGTGCCAGCAGTCGCGACTCGGTCAATGAGCAGTTCTTC
CASSRDSVNEQFF
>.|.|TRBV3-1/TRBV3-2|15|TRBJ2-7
TGTGCCAGCGCACATCAAGGGCCACGGAACTACGAGCAGTACTTC
CASAHQGPRNYEQYF
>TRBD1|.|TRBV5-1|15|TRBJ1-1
TGCGCCAGCAGCTTGGGACAGGGACGGGGCACTGAAGCTTTCTTT
CASSLGQGRGTEAFF
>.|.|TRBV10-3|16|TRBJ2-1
TGTGCCATCCACAGCGGAGGGGGAGGGGGCCAAAATGAGCAGTTCTTC
CAIHSGGGGGQNEQFF
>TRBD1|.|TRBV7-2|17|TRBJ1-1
TGTGCCAGCAGCTGGAAAAATTTGGGACAGGGGGGGACTGAAGCTTTCTTT
CASSWKNLGQGGTEAFF
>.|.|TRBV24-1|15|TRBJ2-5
TGTGCCACCAGTGGGCCCCCGGGACAACAAGAGACCCAGTACTTC
CATSGPPGQQETQYF
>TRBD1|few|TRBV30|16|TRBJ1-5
TGTGCCTGGAGTGTACGGCTAGACAGGGGTTTTCAGCCCCAGCATTTT
CAWSVRLDRGFQPQHF
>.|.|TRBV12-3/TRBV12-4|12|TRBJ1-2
TGTGCCAGCAGTTTAGGGGCAAATGGCTACACCTTC
CASSLGANGYTF
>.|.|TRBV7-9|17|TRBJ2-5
TGTGCCAGCAGCTTAAGGCTTCGACAGGACATCCAAGAGACCCAGTACTTC
CASSLRLRQDIQETQYF
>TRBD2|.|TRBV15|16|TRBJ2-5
TGTGCCACCAGCAGAGACCGAAGCGGGGGTCAAGAGACCCAGTACTTC
CATSRDRSGGQETQYF
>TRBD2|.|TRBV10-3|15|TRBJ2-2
TGTGCCATCAGTGATATAGCGGGAGTCGACGGGGAGCTGTTTTTT
CAISDIAGVDGELFF
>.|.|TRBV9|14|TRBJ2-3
TGTGCCAGCAGCGTAGTTGGCATCGGAGATACGCAGTATTTT
CASSVVGIGDTQYF
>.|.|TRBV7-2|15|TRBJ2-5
TGTGCCAGCAGCTTAGATCCCCCCCCTCGAGAGACCCAGTACTTC
CASSLDPPPRETQYF
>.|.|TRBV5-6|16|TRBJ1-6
TGTGCCAGCAGCTTGGTGGCGTCAGGGGTTAATTCACCCCTCCACTTT
CASSLVASGVNSPLHF
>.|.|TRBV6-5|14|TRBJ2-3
TGTGCCAGCAGCAGACGGATCAGGGCAGATACGCAGTATTTT
CASSRRIRADTQYF
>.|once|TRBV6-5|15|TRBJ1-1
TGTGCCAGCAGCCGTTCGGACAACTGGAACACTGAAGCTTTCTTT
CASSRSDNWNTEAFF
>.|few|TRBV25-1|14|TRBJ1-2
TGTGCCAGCAGCCCGGGAGGGCCTTACTATGGCTACACCTTC
CASSPGGPYYGYTF
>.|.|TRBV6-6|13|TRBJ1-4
TGTGCCAGTAGGGGTCCGGCTAATGAAAAACTGTTTTTT
CASRGPANEKLFF